The 27 T cell receptor beta chains presented below share a single source sample, sequenced in a study of CXCR3-negative and CXCR3-positive naive CD8 T cells. General study results and limits: Comparison of naive cells showed more hydrophobic TRB CDR3s in CXCR3-positive than in CXCR3-negative naive cells.

For these receptors, no antigen is known. The authors made the TRB cDNA libraries by 5' RACE using UMI labels. Reprocessing the 5' RACE reads, TCRdb reports a single entry for every CDR3 protein and omits DNA. The sample shows 140,000 to 150,000 distinct CDR3 sequences, and roughly 0.28% sits with its ten largest clones. Sequenced: naive CXCR3+ CD8+ T cells from blood. Subset defined: CD45RO-CCR7+CD27+CD95- naive CD8+ T cells expressing CXCR3 (TNR3+). The source is a human donor in good health. Some clones in this sample may be carry-over from other donors' samples.

CDR3 sequence: CASSGGTYDTDTQYF. The chain recombines TRBV5-1 with TRBJ2-3; absent DNA, TCRdb's TRBD2 call cannot be checked. This CDR3 is built from 15 residues. Germline assignment: CDR1 SGHRS and CDR2 YFSETQ.

This chain connects TRBV5-1 to TRBJ2-3. This CDR3 region has 13 residues. CDR1 SGHRS and CDR2 YFSETQ come from the germline V gene. The CDR3 protein is CASSLIWTDTQYF.

The chain recombines TRBV21-1 with TRBJ1-1; TCRdb's D gene call, TRBD1, goes unchecked for lack of DNA. TRBV21-1 is a documented pseudogene. The CDR3 sequence is 15 residues long. CDR3 sequence: CASSPRRTGGTEAFF.

V gene TRBV29-1 combines with J gene TRBJ2-7; the D call of TRBD1 rests on TCRdb alone, since no DNA is present to check it. CDR1 is SQVTM, CDR2 ANQGSEA, per germline. This CDR3 comprises 14 residues. The CDR3 sequence: CSVLPGQGSYEQYF.

V is TRBV29-1 and J is TRBJ1-1. The CDR3 loop spans 14 amino acids. CDR1 SQVTM and CDR2 ANQGSEA come from the germline V gene. The CDR3 sequence: CSVTPGGGDTEAFF.

The CDR3 region is CAISEREGNEQFF. V usage is TRBV10-3 and J usage is TRBJ2-1; TCRdb names TRBD2, which stays unverified in the absence of DNA. CDR1 is ENHRY and CDR2 is SYGVKD in the germline V gene. The CDR3 totals 13 residues.

This chain links TRBV29-1 with TRBJ2-7. Germline V gives CDR1 SQVTM, CDR2 ANQGSEA. There are 11 residues in the CDR3. The CDR3 spells CSVIGDYEQYF.

The J gene is TRBJ2-1, the V gene TRBV6-5; TCRdb's D gene call, TRBD1, goes unchecked for lack of DNA. CDR3 length: 12 residues. Germline V gene lookup returns CDR1 MNHEY and CDR2 SVGAGI. CDR3 residues: CASSRDFNEQFF.

The chain joins TRBV19 to TRBJ2-7; TCRdb lists TRBD2, though no DNA is available to test this call. This CDR3 has 14 residues. CDR1 is LNHDA and CDR2 is SQIVND in the germline V gene (reference sequence). This chain's CDR3 is CASKPSGSSYEQYF. The full variable domain, its missing parts supplied by reference TRBV19 and TRBJ2-7, is DGGITQSPKYLFRKEGQNVTLSCEQNLNHDAMYWYRQDPGQGLRLIYYSQIVNDFQKGDIAEGYSVSREKKESFPLTVTSAQKNPTAFYLCASKPSGSSYEQYFGPGTRLTVT.

The chain uses TRBV9 and TRBJ1-2; TCRdb gives TRBD1 as the D gene, but with no DNA this cannot be confirmed. Germline CDR1 and CDR2: SGDLS and YYNGEE. The CDR3 runs 16 residues. CDR3 amino acids: CASSVEGTGGLNGYTF.

The V and J genes are TRBV6-2 or TRBV6-3 and TRBJ2-5; TCRdb calls TRBD2, which cannot be checked without DNA. CDR1 and CDR2 (germline): MNHEY, SVGEGT. This CDR3 is 14 amino acids long. CDR3 amino acids: CASSYSKRKETQYF.

The chain uses TRBV5-1 and TRBJ2-7. The germline gives CDR1 SGHRS, CDR2 YFSETQ. The CDR3 covers 12 residues. The CDR3 sequence: CASSLSVYEQYF.

This chain joins TRBV28 and TRBJ2-7; TCRdb picks TRBD1, but there is no DNA to check that call. Germline V gives CDR1 MDHEN, CDR2 SYDVKM. The length of the CDR3 is 14 residues. CDR3 amino acids: CASSLRQGQYEQYF.

The chain links TRBV12-3 or TRBV12-4 to TRBJ1-2; TCRdb indicates TRBD1, and absent DNA this call remains unverified. The CDR3 totals 16 residues. The CDR3 spells CASSSTLVGAGYGYTF.

J is TRBJ2-7 and V is TRBV16; the TCRdb D gene call, TRBD1, has no DNA to confirm it. The CDR3 is made up of 13 amino acids. Germline CDR1 KGHSY, CDR2 FQNENV. This CDR3 reads CASSHVAGDEQYF.

The chain links TRBV7-6 to TRBJ1-1. Germline CDR1 and CDR2: SGHVS and FNYEAQ. This CDR3 is built from 14 residues. CDR3 amino acids: CASSYRGLNTEAFF.

V gene TRBV7-7 combines with J gene TRBJ1-4. Germline V gene data show CDR1 as SSHAT and CDR2 as FNYEAQ (reference sequence). CDR3 length equals 12 residues. This chain's CDR3 is CASSTLDGELFF. Together with reference TRBV7-7 and TRBJ1-4, the CDR3 gives the full variable domain: GAGVSQSPRYKVTKRGQDVTLRCDPISSHATLYWYQQALGQGPEFLTYFNYEAQPDKSGLPSDRFSAERPEGSISTLTIQRTEQRDSAMYRCASSTLDGELFFGSGTQLSVL.

The chain joins TRBV5-6 to TRBJ2-1; TCRdb proposes TRBD1, but this gene call is untestable without DNA. The CDR3 has 16 amino acids. CDR1 is SGHDT, CDR2 YYEEEE, per germline. CDR3 sequence: CASSLGQTSSYNEQFF.

The J gene is TRBJ1-1, the V gene TRBV9; TCRdb's D gene call, TRBD1, goes unchecked for lack of DNA. The CDR3 length is 14 residues. CDR1 and CDR2 (germline): SGDLS, YYNGEE. The CDR3 is CASSVEPGGTEAFF.

V is TRBV7-8 and J is TRBJ1-2; without DNA, the TCRdb call of TRBD1 cannot be checked. The length of the CDR3 is 12 residues. Germline CDR1 is SGHVS and CDR2 is FQNEAQ. CDR3 sequence reads: CASSPLTEDYTF.

The chain links TRBV12-5 to TRBJ2-3; TCRdb picks TRBD2, but there is no DNA to check that call. Germline CDR1 LGHNT, CDR2 FRNRAP. There are 17 residues in the CDR3. The chain's CDR3 is CASGLPSAGEAADTQYF.

The chain carries TRBV11-2 and TRBJ2-1; TCRdb returns TRBD2, unconfirmable since there is no DNA. The CDR3 covers 16 residues. Germline V gives CDR1 SGHAT, CDR2 FQNNGV. The CDR3 region is CASSLTERGSYNEQFF. Complete variable domain (other parts from reference TRBV11-2 and TRBJ2-1): EAGVAQSPRYKIIEKRQSVAFWCNPISGHATLYWYQQILGQGPKLLIQFQNNGVVDDSQLPKDRFSAERLKGVDSTLKIQPAKLEDSAVYLCASSLTERGSYNEQFFGPGTRLTVL.

The chain uses TRBV7-6 and TRBJ1-1. CDR1 is SGHVS, CDR2 FNYEAQ, per germline. The CDR3 covers 17 residues. CDR3 sequence: CASSLAYGPREGSEAFF.

V is TRBV9 and J is TRBJ1-1; TCRdb outputs TRBD1, but without DNA this stays unchecked. Germline V lookup: CDR1 SGDLS, CDR2 YYNGEE. This CDR3 has 14 amino acids. CDR3 sequence reads: CASSLHPRGTEAFF.

The chain's CDR3 is CASKGFSSGGYSTDTQYF. This rearrangement joins TRBV12-3 or TRBV12-4 to TRBJ2-3; TCRdb's assignment of TRBD2 cannot be checked, as there is no DNA. The CDR3 spans 18 residues.

CDR3: CSVDEGRSEYNEQFF. This chain links TRBV29-1 with TRBJ2-1; checking the TCRdb D call of TRBD1 is not possible without DNA. The CDR3 totals 15 residues. Germline-derived CDR1 and CDR2 are SQVTM and ANQGSEA.

V and J are TRBV28 and TRBJ2-7; TCRdb's D call of TRBD2 is untestable without DNA. Germline loops: CDR1 MDHEN, CDR2 SYDVKM. The CDR3 has 16 residues. This CDR3 reads CASSSYGGRDSYEPYF.